Shown below are 13 T cell receptor beta chains from a single sample sequenced in a study of CD8+CD57+ T cells in acquired aplastic anemia. Genomic DNA served as template for TCR beta VDJ and CDR3 profiling. Each CDR3 protein is one row after TCRdb ran MiXCR on the reads. The table records around 430,000 distinct CDR3 sequences, over 25% of them present only once. For sequencing, patients were chosen who had shown expansion of CD8+CD57+ cells by flow cytometry. Sequencing was carried out using sorted CD4+, CD8+, or CD8+CD57+ T cells (not recorded which) from PBMCs. These receptors all stem from a human donor with aplastic anemia.

The chain employs TRBV9 and TRBJ2-3, with 10 nucleotides matching TRBD2. The CDR3 is made up of 16 amino acids. Losses at the gene ends were 1 base for V and 5 bases for J; bases not matched to a gene: 7. The germline gives CDR1 SGDLS, CDR2 YYNGEE. For the CDR3, the DNA is TGTGCCAGCAGCGTATTACAGCGGGGGGGCAAAGATACGCAGTATTTT. Its translation is CASSVLQRGGKDTQYF.

The chain is built from TRBV19 and TRBJ2-2; D may be TRBD1 (5 bases). The CDR3 has 14 amino acids. Germline V gene lookup returns CDR1 LNHDA and CDR2 SQIVND (reference sequence). CDR3 DNA: TGTCCTAGAGATGTCCGGCAGGGTAACGGGGAGCTGTTTTTT. Translating it yields CPRDVRQGNGELFF.

This clonotype was seen many times. The chain is built from TRBV7-2 and TRBJ2-7; TRBD2 matches 8 bases. The CDR3 has 15 residues. V shed 4 bases and J 6 bases; nucleotides not matched to a gene: 11. Germline CDR1 reads SGHTA; CDR2 reads FQGNSA. The CDR3 nucleotides are TGTGCCAGCAGCTCGGAGGGACTAGAGGGAGGCGAGCAGTACTTC. Translating it yields CASSSEGLEGGEQYF.

The chain is built from TRBV19 and TRBJ2-5; 8 bases fit TRBD1. Trimming took 6 bases from V and 1 from J; bases not matched to a gene: 7. This CDR3 has 15 amino acids. Per germline, CDR1 LNHDA and CDR2 SQIVND (reference sequence). CDR3 in DNA: TGTGCCAGTAGCACAGGGGGAAACGGCCAAGAGACCCAGTACTTC. This gives the protein CASSTGGNGQETQYF. Together with reference TRBV19 and TRBJ2-5, the CDR3 gives the full variable domain: DGGITQSPKYLFRKEGQNVTLSCEQNLNHDAMYWYRQDPGQGLRLIYYSQIVNDFQKGDIAEGYSVSREKKESFPLTVTSAQKNPTAFYLCASSTGGNGQETQYFGPGTRLLVL.

This clonotype was observed at least ten times. The V and J genes are TRBV7-8 and TRBJ2-7; weak D call: TRBD2 (5 bases). Germline assignment: CDR1 SGHVS and CDR2 FQNEAQ. This CDR3 comprises 15 residues. V gave up 5 bases and J gave up 6 bases, with 20 bases separating them. The CDR3 loop is CASSTRVEFAGEQYF. The CDR3 DNA sequence: TGTGCCAGCAGCACTCGGGTTGAGTTCGCGGGCGAGCAGTACTTC.

CDR3 region: CASSIGGVRTEAFF. DNA for the CDR3: TGTGCCAGTAGTATCGGGGGCGTTAGAACTGAAGCTTTCTTT. The chain has TRBV19 and TRBJ1-1; a possible D gene is TRBD1 (6 bases). Trimming took off 3 bases at V and 5 bases at J, with 13 bases between the two ends. Germline-derived CDR1 and CDR2 are LNHDA and SQIVND (reference sequence). There are 14 residues in the CDR3.

The chain joins TRBV12-5 to TRBJ2-2; no firm D call. CDR1 and CDR2 (germline): LGHNT, FRNRAP. CDR3 length: 16 amino acids. V was clipped by 0 bases and J by 6 bases, with 14 bases between them. The chain's CDR3 is CASGLVRRVSAGELFF. The CDR3 DNA reads TGTGCTAGTGGTTTGGTCCGTAGGGTATCGGCCGGGGAGCTGTTTTTT. The full variable domain, rest sourced from reference TRBV12-5 and TRBJ2-2, is DARVTQTPRHKVTEMGQEVTMRCQPILGHNTVFWYRQTMMQGLELLAYFRNRAPLDDSGMPKDRFSAEMPDATLATLKIQPSEPRDSAVYFCASGLVRRVSAGELFFGEGSRLTVL.

This clonotype was seen at least ten times. The gene calls are TRBV20-1 and TRBJ1-2; D may be TRBD1 (5 bases). Trimming stripped 6 bases from V and 7 bases from J, with 15 bases between. The CDR3 has 12 amino acids. Germline CDR1 is DFQATT and CDR2 is SNEGSKA (reference sequence). The CDR3 reads CSADAGTSGYTF. In DNA form, the CDR3 reads TGCAGTGCGGATGCCGGGACCTCTGGCTACACCTTC.

About this clonotype itself: Just one base apart from a much larger clone, this may be a read error. The chain couples TRBV25-1 to TRBJ1-5; D remains ambiguous. Germline values: CDR1 MGHDK, CDR2 SYGVNS. The CDR3 is made up of 13 amino acids. The CDR3 here is CASSYRRDQPHHF. DNA of the CDR3: TGTGCCAGCAGTTATCGACGCGATCAGCCCCACCATTTT.

The chain is built from TRBV9 and TRBJ1-4, with D perhaps matching TRBD1 (6 bases). There are 15 residues in the CDR3. Germline V gene sequence: CDR1 SGDLS, CDR2 YYNGEE. Trimming removed 4 bases at V and 7 bases at J, with 17 bases between. This chain's CDR3 is CASSPALGGGEKLFF. The DNA of the CDR3 is TGTGCCAGCAGCCCAGCCCTAGGGGGTGGTGAAAAACTGTTTTTT. Combining the CDR3 with reference TRBV9 and TRBJ1-4 gives the whole variable domain DSGVTQTPKHLITATGQRVTLRCSPRSGDLSVYWYQQSLDQGLQFLIQYYNGEERAKGNILERFSAQQFPDLHSELNLSSLELGDSALYFCASSPALGGGEKLFFGSGTQLSVL.

This clonotype has a handful of counts. This rearrangement joins TRBV20-1 to TRBJ2-1; TRBD2 agrees at 15 bases. Trimming took 5 bases from V and 4 from J; bases not matched to a gene: 0. The CDR3 runs to 14 residues. Germline CDR1 is DFQATT and CDR2 is SNEGSKA (reference sequence). The CDR3 DNA reads as TGCAGTGCTGGACTAGCGGGAGGGTACAATGAGCAGTTCTTC. Translated, it gives CSAGLAGGYNEQFF.

Remarks on this clonotype: A read error may be the cause here, since a much bigger clone is one base away. The chain combines TRBV20-1 with TRBJ1-2; the D is unclear. The CDR3 has 13 amino acids. Germline V lookup: CDR1 DFQATT, CDR2 SNEGSKA (reference sequence). This CDR3 is CSAQLRLNYGHTF. The CDR3, as DNA: TGCAGTGCCCAGCTCAGGCTTAACTATGGCCACACCTTC.

For this clonotype: The junction departs from germline at one end; a sequencing error may be responsible. The rearrangement uses TRBV27 and TRBJ2-1; perhaps TRBD1 as D (6 bases). Germline V gene sequence: CDR1 MNHEY, CDR2 SMNVEV (reference sequence). The CDR3 is 15 residues long. The CDR3 here is CASSSRGPRYNERFF. The CDR3, as DNA: TGTGCCAGCAGTTCCAGGGGCCCCCGTTACAATGAGCGGTTCTTC.